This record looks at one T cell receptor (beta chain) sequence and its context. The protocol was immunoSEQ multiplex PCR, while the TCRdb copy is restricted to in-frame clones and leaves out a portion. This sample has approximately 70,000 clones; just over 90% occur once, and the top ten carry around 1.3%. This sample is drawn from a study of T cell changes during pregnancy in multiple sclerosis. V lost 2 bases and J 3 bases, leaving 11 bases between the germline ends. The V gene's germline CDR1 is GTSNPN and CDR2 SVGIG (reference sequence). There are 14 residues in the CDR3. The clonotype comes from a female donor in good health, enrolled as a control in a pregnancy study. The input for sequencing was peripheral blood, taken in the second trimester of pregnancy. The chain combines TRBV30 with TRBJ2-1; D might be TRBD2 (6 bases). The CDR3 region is CAWSRGLDYNEQFF. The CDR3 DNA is TGTGCCTGGAGTCGGGGACTTGACTACAATGAGCAGTTCTTC.